This TCR beta chain was sequenced during a study of Ad26.COV2.S vaccination and SARS-CoV-2 variants. Across the study: Recipients of Ad26.COV2.S got it intramuscularly, once or twice 56 days apart.

Treatment here: around 19 received Ad26.COV2.S at low or high dose, single or two shots; five or six received placebo; per-sample allocation not given. Collection of samples fell on day 63 after the first vaccine or placebo injection. Assay: immunoSEQ multiplex PCR; the TCRdb copy retains only in-frame clones and omits some. The repertoire holds hundreds of thousands of clones, with around 89% as singletons. The V end lost 0 bases, the J end lost 4 bases, and 9 bases lay between the germline ends. Germline CDR1 SGHRS, CDR2 YFSETQ. This CDR3 contains 14 residues. The chain links TRBV5-1 to TRBJ2-3, with D unclear. The material was peripheral blood, obtained in a trial of Ad26.COV2.S vaccine versus placebo. The TCR originated in a person between 18 and 59 years old who received the Ad26.COV2.S COVID-19 vaccine or a placebo. The CDR3 loop is CASSLAGNPDTQYF. CDR3 in DNA: TGCGCCAGCAGCTTGGCCGGCAATCCAGATACGCAGTATTTT.